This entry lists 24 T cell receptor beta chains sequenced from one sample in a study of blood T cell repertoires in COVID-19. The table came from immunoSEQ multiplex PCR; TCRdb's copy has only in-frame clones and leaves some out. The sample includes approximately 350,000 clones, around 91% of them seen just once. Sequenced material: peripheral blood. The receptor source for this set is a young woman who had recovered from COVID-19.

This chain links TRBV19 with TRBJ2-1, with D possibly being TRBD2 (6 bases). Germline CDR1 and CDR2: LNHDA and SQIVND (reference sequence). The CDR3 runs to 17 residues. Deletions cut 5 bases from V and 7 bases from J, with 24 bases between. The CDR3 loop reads CASSPRRDSAKGNEQFF. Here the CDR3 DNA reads TGTGCCAGTAGTCCGAGGCGGGACTCCGCGAAAGGAAATGAGCAGTTCTTC.

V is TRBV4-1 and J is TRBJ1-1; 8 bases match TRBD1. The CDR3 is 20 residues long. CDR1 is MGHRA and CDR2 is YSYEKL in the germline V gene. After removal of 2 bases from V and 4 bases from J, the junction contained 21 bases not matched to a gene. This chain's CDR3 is CASSQREGSEDRVFGTEAFF. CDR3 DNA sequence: TGCGCCAGCAGCCAAAGAGAAGGGTCGGAGGACAGGGTTTTTGGCACTGAAGCTTTCTTT.

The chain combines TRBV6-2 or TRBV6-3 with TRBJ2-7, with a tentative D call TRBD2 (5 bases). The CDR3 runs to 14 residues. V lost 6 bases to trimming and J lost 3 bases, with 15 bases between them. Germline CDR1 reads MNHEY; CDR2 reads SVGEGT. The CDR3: CASSPLGRSYEQYV. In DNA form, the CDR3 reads TGTGCCAGCAGCCCCCTAGGGAGAAGCTACGAGCAGTACGTC.

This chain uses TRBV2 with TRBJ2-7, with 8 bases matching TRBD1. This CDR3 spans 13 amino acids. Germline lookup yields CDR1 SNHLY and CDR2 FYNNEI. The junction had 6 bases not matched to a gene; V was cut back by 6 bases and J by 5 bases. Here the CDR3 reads CASSGQGAHEQYV. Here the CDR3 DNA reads TGTGCCAGCAGCGGACAGGGCGCCCACGAGCAGTACGTC.

This CDR3 reads CASSEPGQDHSNQPQHF. In DNA, the CDR3 is TGTGCCAGTAGTGAGCCGGGACAGGATCATAGCAATCAGCCCCAGCATTTT. V is TRBV19 and J is TRBJ1-5; 8 nucleotides agree with TRBD1. The germline gives CDR1 LNHDA, CDR2 SQIVND (reference sequence). V shed 5 bases and J 0 bases; nucleotides not matched to a gene: 9. This CDR3 comprises 17 residues.

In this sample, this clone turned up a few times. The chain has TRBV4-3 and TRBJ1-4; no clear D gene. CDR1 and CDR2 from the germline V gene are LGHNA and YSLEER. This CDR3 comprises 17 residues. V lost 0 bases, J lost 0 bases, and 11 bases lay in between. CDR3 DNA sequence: TGCGCCAGCAGCCAAGAGCCCAGGTATACAACTAATGAAAAACTGTTTTTT. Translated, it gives CASSQEPRYTTNEKLFF.

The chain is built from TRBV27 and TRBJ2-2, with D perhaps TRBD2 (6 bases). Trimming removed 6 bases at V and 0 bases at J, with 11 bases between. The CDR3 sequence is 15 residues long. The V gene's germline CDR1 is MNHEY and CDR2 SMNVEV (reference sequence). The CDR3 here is CASSPGLANTGELFF. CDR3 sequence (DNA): TGTGCCAGCAGCCCGGGACTGGCGAACACCGGGGAGCTGTTTTTT.

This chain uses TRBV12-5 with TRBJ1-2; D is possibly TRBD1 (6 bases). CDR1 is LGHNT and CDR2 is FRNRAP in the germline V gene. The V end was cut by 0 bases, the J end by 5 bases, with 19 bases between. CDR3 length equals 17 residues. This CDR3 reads CASGLVRKGETVYGYTF. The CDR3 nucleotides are TGTGCTAGTGGTTTGGTAAGGAAGGGGGAGACAGTTTATGGCTACACCTTC.

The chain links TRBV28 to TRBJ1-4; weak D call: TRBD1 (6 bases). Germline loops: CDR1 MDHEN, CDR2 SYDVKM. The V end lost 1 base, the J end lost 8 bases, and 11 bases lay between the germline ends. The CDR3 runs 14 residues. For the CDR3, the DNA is TGTGCCAGCAGTTTATTAACAGGGTGGGAAAAACTGTTTTTT. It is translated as CASSLLTGWEKLFF.

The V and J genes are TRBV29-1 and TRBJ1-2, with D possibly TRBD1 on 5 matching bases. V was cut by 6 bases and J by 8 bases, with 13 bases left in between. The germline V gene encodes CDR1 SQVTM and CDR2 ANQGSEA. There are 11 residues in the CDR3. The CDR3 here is CSVDQGHGYTF. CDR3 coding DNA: TGCAGCGTCGACCAGGGTCACGGCTACACCTTC.

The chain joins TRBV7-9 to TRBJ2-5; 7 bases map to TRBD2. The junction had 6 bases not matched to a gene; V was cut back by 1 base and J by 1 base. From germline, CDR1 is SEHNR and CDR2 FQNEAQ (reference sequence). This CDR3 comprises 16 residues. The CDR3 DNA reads TGTGCCAGCAGCTTAGGGGTATCGGGGGGCCAAGAGACCCAGTACTTC. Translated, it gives CASSLGVSGGQETQYF.

CDR3 protein: CASSLDTARVTEAFF. The CDR3 bases are TGTGCCAGCAGCTTGGACACCGCGAGGGTCACTGAAGCTTTCTTT. The genes are TRBV5-4 and TRBJ1-1, with D uncertain. Trimming left V 0 bases short and J 4 bases short, with 13 bases between. The CDR3 loop spans 15 amino acids. Germline V gene sequence: CDR1 SGHNT, CDR2 YYREEE (reference sequence).

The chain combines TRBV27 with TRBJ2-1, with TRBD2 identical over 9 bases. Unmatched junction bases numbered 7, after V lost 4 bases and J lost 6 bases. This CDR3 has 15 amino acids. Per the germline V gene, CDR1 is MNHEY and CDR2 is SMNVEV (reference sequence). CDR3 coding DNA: TGTGCCAGCAGTTCCAACGCGGGGGGGGGCAATGAGCAGTTCTTC. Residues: CASSSNAGGGNEQFF.

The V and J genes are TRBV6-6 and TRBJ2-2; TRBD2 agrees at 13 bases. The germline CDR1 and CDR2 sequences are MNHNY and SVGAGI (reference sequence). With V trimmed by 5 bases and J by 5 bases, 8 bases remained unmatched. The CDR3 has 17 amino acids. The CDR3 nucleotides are TGTGCCAGCAGTCGGACTAGCGGGAGAAGAAGTACCGGGGAGCTGTTTTTT. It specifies CASSRTSGRRSTGELFF.

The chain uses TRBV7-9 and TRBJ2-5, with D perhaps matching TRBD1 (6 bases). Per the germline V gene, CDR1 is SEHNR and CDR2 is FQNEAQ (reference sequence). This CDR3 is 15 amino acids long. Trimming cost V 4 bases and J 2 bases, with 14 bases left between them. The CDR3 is CASSSRGRGQETQYF. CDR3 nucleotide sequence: TGTGCCAGCAGCTCCCGTGGCAGGGGTCAAGAGACCCAGTACTTC.

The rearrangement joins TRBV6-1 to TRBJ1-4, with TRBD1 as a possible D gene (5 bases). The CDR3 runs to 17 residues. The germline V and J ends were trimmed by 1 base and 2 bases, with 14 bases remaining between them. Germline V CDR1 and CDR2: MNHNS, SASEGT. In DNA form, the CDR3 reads TGTGCCAGCAGTGAAGACCGCGGGGGGTCGACTAATGAAAAACTGTTTTTT. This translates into CASSEDRGGSTNEKLFF.

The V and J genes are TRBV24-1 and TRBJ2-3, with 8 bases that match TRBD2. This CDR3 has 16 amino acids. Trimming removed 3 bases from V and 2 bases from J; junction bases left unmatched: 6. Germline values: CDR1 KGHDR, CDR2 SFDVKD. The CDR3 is CATSDVPGLVTDTQYF. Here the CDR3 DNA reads TGTGCCACCAGTGATGTCCCGGGACTAGTCACAGATACGCAGTATTTT.

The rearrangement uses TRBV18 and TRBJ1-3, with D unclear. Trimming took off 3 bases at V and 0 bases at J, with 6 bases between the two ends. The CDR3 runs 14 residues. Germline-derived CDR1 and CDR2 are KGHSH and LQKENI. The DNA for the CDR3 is TGTGCCAGCTCACCGGCGGCCTCTGGAAACACCATATATTTT. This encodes CASSPAASGNTIYF.

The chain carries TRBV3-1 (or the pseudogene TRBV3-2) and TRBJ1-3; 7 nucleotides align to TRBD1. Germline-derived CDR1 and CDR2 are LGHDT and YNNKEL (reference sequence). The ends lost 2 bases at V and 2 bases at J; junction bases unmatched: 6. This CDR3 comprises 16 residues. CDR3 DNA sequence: TGTGCCAGCAGCCAATCTACAGGGGTTACTGGAAACACCATATATTTT. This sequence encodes CASSQSTGVTGNTIYF.

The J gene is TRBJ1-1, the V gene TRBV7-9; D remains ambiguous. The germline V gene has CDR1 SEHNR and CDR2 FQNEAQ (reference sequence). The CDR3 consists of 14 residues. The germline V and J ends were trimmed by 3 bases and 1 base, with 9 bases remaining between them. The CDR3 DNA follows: TGTGCCAGCAGCTTGAGCGGCGAGAACACTGAAGCTTTCTTT. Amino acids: CASSLSGENTEAFF.

The CDR3 reads CAQGISNQPQHF. Here the CDR3 DNA reads TGTGCACAGGGGATTAGCAATCAGCCCCAGCATTTT. The J gene is TRBJ1-5, the V gene TRBV2; 7 nucleotides agree with TRBD1. CDR3 length: 12 amino acids. Germline CDR1 SNHLY, CDR2 FYNNEI. Full variable domain (outside the CDR3, taken from reference TRBV2 and TRBJ1-5): EPEVTQTPSHQVTQMGQEVILRCVPISNHLYFYWYRQILGQKVEFLVSFYNNEISEKSEIFDDQFSVERPDGSNFTLKIRSTKLEDSAMYFCAQGISNQPQHFGDGTRLSIL.

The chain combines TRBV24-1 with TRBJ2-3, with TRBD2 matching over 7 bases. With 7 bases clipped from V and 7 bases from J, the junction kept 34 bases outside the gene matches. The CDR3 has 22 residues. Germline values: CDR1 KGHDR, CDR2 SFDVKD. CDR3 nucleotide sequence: TGTGCCACCAGCCACACCCAACGGTGGAGGCGGGCGACTAGCCCCTATCCTAATACGCAGTATTTT. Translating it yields CATSHTQRWRRATSPYPNTQYF.

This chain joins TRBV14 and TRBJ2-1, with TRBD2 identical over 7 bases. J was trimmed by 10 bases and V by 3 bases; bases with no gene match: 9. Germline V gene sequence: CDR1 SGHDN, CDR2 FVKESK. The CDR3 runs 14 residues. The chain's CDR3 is CASSQGGSYWEQFF. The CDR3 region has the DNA TGTGCCAGCAGCCAGGGAGGGTCCTATTGGGAGCAGTTCTTC.

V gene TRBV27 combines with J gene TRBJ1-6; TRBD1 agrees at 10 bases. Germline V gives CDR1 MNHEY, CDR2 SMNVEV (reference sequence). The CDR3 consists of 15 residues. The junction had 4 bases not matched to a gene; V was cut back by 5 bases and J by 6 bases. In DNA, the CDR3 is TGTGCCAGCAGTCGAAGGACAGGGGGTAATTCACCCCTCCACTTT. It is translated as CASSRRTGGNSPLHF.